This T cell receptor (beta chain) was identified during a study of T cell repertoires in cytomegalovirus infection. About the study: Selection of CMV epitopes for the study included recently identified HLA-C-restricted and well-studied HLA-B-restricted ones. Matching HLA type and CMV infection were both indicated by public TCR beta signatures.

This clonotype appeared a few times. Its antigen is not identified. TCRdb recomputed calls from the reads with MiXCR, one row per CDR3 protein. The profile shows some 110,000 distinct CDR3 sequences, 25% to 35% of them singletons. CDR1 and CDR2 (germline): LGHNA, YSLEER. Trimming at V came to 3 bases and at J to 4 bases, leaving 7 bases not matched to a gene. The CDR3 length is 15 residues. Study findings and constraints: Public TCR beta family frequency separated CMV-and-HLA carriers, including in an independent cohort. CMV-specific TCR beta clonotypes restricted by HLA-C dominated the ex vivo response.

This sequence was found in a human donor in good health (CMV status not recorded). Some clones in this sample may be carry-over from other donors' samples. This sequence joins TRBV4-3 and TRBJ2-3, with 7 bases that match TRBD1. The specimen was CD8+ T cells from cultured PBMCs, collected from culture after CMV antigen stimulation. The CDR3, as DNA: TGCGCCAGCAGCCAGGACAGGCAGGTGGCAGATACGCAGTATTTT. Amino acid sequence: CASSQDRQVADTQYF.